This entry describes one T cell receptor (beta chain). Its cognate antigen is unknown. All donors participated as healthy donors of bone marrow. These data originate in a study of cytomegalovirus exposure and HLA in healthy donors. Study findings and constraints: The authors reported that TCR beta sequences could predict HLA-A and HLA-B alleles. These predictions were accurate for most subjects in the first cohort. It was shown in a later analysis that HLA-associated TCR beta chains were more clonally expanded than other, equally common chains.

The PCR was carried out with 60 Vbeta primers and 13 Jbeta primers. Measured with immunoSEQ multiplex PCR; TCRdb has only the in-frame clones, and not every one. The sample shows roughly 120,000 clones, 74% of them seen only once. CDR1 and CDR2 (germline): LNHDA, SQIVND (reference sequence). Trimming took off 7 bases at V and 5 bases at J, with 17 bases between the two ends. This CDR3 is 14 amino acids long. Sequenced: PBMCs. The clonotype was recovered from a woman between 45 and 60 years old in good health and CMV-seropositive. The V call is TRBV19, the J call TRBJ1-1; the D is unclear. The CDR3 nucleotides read TGTGCCAGTAATGCCTTAGACGCAGGTACTGAAGCTTTCTTT. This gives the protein CASNALDAGTEAFF.